In this sample, the clone carrying this T cell receptor (beta chain) turned up many times. Its matching antigen is unknown. TCR beta CDR3 regions were amplified from RNA transcripts. TCR CDR3 regions were first amplified by RT-PCR with HTBI primers. One entry per CDR3 protein results from TCRdb running MiXCR on the multiplex PCR reads. The sample holds about half a million distinct CDR3 sequences, about 15% seen once. It was uncontrolled infection, other autoimmune disease, pregnancy or lactation that excluded patients. Diagnosing involved the use of clinical symptoms, serum thyroxine and TRAb, thyroid ultrasound and orbital computed tomography. This record belongs to a study of T cells in Graves' hyperthyroidism and ophthalmopathy. As for the study in general: Specimen type is peripheral blood, collected at initial diagnosis prior to any treatment. Findings of the study overall: Most clonotypes expanded in the thyroid (above 0.001) were also present in blood.

V was trimmed by 4 bases and J by 3 bases, leaving 13 bases between them. CDR3 length: 14 amino acids. The rearrangement links TRBV12-3 or TRBV12-4 to TRBJ2-7, with no clear D. The source material was blood. This receptor was taken from a woman aged 30 to 39 with Graves' ophthalmopathy. DNA for the CDR3: TGTGCCAGCAGTTCCCATGACACCGTCTACGAGCAGTACTTC. It encodes CASSSHDTVYEQYF.